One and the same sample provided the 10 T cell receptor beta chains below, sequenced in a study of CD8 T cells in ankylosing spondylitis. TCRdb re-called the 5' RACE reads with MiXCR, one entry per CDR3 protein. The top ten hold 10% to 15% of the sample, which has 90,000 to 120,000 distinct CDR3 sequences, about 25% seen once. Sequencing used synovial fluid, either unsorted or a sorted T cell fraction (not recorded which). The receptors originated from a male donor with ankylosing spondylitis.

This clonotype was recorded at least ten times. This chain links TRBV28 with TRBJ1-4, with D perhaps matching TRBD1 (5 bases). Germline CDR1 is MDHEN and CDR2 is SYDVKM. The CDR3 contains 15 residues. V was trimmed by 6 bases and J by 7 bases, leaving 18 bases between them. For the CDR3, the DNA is TGTGCCAGCAGACCCCAGACAGTTGAAATTGAAAAACTGTTTTTT. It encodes CASRPQTVEIEKLFF.

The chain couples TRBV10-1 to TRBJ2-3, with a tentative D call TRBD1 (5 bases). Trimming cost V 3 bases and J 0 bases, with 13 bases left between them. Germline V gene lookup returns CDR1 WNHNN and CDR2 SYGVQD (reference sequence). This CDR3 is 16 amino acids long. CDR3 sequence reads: CASSDLTETSTDTQYF. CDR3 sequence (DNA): TGCGCCAGCAGTGATTTGACAGAAACTAGCACAGATACGCAGTATTTT.

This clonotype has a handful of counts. CDR3 loop: CASSPTGATLSGNTIYF. DNA of the CDR3: TGTGCCAGCAGTCCGACAGGGGCGACCCTCTCTGGAAACACCATATATTTT. The V and J genes are TRBV11-2 and TRBJ1-3, with 8 bases that match TRBD1. J gave up 0 bases and V 6 bases, and 10 bases lay outside the gene matches. The germline CDR1 and CDR2 sequences are SGHAT and FQNNGV. This CDR3 is 17 amino acids long.

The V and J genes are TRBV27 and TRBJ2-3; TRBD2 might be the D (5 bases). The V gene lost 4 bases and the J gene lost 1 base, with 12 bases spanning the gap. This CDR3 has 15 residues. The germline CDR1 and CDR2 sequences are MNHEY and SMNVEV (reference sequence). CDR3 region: CASSSWGSGTDTQYF. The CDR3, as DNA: TGTGCCAGCAGTTCTTGGGGTAGCGGCACAGATACGCAGTATTTT.

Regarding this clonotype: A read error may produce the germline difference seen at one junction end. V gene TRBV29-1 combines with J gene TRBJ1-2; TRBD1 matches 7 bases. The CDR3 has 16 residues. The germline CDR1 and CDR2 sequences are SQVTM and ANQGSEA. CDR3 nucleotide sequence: TGCAGCGTTGATCCAGGGTGGGACAGCGTTCAGTATGGCTACCCCTTC. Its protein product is CSVDPGWDSVQYGYPF.

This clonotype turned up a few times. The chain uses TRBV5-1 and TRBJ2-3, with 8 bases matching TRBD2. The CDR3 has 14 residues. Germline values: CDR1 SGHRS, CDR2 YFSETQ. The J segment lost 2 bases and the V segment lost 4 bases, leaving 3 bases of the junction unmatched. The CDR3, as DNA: TGCGCCAGCAGCACAGGACTAGCCACAGATACGCAGTATTTT. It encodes CASSTGLATDTQYF.

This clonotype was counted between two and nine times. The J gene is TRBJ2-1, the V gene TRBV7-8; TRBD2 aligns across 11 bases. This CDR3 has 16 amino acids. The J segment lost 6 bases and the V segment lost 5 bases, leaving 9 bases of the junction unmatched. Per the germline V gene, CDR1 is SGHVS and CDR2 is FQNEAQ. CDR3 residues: CASSQRTSGHSNEQFF. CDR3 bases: TGTGCCAGCAGCCAGCGGACTAGCGGGCACTCCAATGAGCAGTTCTTC.

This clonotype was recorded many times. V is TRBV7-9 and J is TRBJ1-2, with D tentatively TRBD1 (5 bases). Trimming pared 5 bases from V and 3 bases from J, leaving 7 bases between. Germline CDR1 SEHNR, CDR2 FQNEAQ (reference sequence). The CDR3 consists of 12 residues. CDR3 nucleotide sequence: TGTGCCAGCAGCAAGACAGACTATGGCTACACCTTC. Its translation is CASSKTDYGYTF.

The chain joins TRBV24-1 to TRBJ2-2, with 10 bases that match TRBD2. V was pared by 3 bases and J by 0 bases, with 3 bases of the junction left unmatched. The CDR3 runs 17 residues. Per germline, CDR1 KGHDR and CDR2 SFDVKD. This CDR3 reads CATSDLGLAPNTGELFF. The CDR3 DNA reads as TGTGCCACCAGTGATCTGGGACTAGCGCCGAACACCGGGGAGCTGTTTTTT.

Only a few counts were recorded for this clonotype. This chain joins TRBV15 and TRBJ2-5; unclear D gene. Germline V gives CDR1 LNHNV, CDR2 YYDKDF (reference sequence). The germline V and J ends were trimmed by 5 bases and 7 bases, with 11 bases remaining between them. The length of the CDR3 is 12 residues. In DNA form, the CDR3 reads TGTGCCACCAGCGCTCCTAGGCGGACCCAGTACTTC. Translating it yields CATSAPRRTQYF.